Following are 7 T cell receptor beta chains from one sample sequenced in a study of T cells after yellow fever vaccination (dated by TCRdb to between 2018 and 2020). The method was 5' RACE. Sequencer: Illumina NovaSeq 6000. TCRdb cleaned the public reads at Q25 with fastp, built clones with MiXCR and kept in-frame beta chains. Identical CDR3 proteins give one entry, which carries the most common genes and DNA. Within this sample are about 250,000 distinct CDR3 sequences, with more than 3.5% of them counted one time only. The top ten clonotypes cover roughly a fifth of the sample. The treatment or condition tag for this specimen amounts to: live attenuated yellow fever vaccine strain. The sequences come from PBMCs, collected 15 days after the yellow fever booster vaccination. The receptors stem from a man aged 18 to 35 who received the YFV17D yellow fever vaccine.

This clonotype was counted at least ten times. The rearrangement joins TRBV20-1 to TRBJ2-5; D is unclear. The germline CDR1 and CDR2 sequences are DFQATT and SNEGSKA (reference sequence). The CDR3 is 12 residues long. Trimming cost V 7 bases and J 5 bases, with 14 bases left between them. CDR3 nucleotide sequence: TGCAGTGTCGGGTCGCGGCGGGAGACCCAGTACTTC. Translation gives CSVGSRRETQYF.

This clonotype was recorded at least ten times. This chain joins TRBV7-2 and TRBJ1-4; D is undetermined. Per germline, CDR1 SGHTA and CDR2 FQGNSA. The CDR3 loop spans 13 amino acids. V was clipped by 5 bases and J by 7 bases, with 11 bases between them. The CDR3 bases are TGTGCCAGCAGCCCCGAGAATACTGAAAAACTGTTTTTT. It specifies CASSPENTEKLFF.

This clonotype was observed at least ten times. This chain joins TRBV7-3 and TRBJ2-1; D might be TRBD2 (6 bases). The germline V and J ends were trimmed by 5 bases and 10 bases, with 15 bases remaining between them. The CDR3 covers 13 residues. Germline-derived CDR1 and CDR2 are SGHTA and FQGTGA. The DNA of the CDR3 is TGTGCCAGCAGCCGACCGGGGGACTCGGAGCAGTTCTTC. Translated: CASSRPGDSEQFF. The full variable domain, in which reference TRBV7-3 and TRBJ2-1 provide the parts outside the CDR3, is GAGVSQTPSNKVTEKGKYVELRCDPISGHTALYWYRQSLGQGPEFLIYFQGTGAADDSGLPNDRFFAVRPEGSVSTLKIQRTERGDSAVYLCASSRPGDSEQFFGPGTRLTVL.

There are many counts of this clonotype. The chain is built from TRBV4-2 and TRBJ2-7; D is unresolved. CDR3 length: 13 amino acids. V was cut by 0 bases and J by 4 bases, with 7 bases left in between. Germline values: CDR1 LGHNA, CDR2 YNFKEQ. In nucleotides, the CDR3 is TGTGCCAGCAGCCAAGAAAGTGTTTACGAGCAGTACTTC. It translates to CASSQESVYEQYF.

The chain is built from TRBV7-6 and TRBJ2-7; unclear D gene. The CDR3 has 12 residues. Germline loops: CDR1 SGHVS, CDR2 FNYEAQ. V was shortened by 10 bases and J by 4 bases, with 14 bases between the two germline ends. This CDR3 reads CATGPNSYEQYF. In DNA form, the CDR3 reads TGTGCCACGGGCCCAAATTCGTACGAGCAGTACTTC.

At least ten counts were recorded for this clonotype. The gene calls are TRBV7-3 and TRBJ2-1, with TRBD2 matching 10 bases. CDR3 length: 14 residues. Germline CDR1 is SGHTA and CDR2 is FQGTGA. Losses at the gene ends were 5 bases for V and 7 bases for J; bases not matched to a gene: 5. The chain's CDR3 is CASSQISGRNEQFF. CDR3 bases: TGTGCCAGCAGCCAAATTAGCGGGAGGAATGAGCAGTTCTTC.

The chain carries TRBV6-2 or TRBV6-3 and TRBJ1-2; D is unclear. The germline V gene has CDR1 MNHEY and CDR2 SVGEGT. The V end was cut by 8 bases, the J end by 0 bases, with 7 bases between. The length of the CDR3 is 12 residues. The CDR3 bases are TGTGCCAGCGACGGACCTAACTATGGCTACACCTTC. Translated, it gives CASDGPNYGYTF.